Described below is a single T cell receptor beta chain sequence and its context. No antigen is known for it. Profiled with immunoSEQ multiplex PCR; TCRdb holds only in-frame clones, not every one. The repertoire holds about 120,000 clones, with around nine tenths as singletons. These data are taken from a study of graft-versus-host responses after intestinal transplantation. Study as a whole: Anti-thymocyte globulin served as induction for all recipients, who then took tacrolimus and steroids for 3 to 4 years.

Study-wide results and caveats: The authors found GvH clones in recipient marrow, some appearing first in ileum or blood. High graft-versus-host to host-versus-graft clonal ratios were found in allografts of patients who had graft-donor T cell macrochimerism. Early declines in HvG clones that occurred post-transplant were associated with peak circulating GvH clone levels.

The source was unstimulated CD4+ T cells sorted from spleen or lymph node cells, collected before transplant. This clonotype was sampled from a human donor who was the organ donor for an intestinal transplant.

CDR3 residues: CASSTGTGGYGYTF. The CDR3 coding sequence is TGTGCCAGTAGTACCGGGACAGGGGGCTATGGCTACACCTTC. This rearrangement joins TRBV19 to TRBJ1-2; 11 nucleotides match TRBD1. The CDR3 has 14 residues. J lost 4 bases, V lost 4 bases, and 2 bases had no gene match. Germline CDR1 LNHDA, CDR2 SQIVND (reference sequence).